The T cell receptor (beta chain) described here comes from a study of Tregs in tolerant kidney transplant recipients. Study findings and constraints: The most relevant donor-specific Treg TCRbeta repertoire apparently came from expansion with activated donor B cells. No direct test of biological reproducibility was done here.

Data came from immunoSEQ multiplex PCR; TCRdb stores just in-frame clones and leaves some out. The repertoire has approximately 260,000 clones, 65% to 85% of them found once; the top ten carry over 0.5%. Between the trimmed V and J ends, which lost 4 bases and 4 bases, there was a span of 10 bases. Per the germline V gene, CDR1 is SQVTM and CDR2 is ANQGSEA. The CDR3 runs 12 residues. A remark on this clone: Antigen: not known.

The clonotype originates from a human donor in good health. This chain connects TRBV29-1 to TRBJ1-1, with a weak D call TRBD1 (5 bases). Sequences were obtained from CD4+ T cells from blood. This CDR3 is CSVVSGGTEAFF. In nucleotides, the CDR3 is TGCAGCGTTGTATCCGGGGGCACTGAAGCTTTCTTT.